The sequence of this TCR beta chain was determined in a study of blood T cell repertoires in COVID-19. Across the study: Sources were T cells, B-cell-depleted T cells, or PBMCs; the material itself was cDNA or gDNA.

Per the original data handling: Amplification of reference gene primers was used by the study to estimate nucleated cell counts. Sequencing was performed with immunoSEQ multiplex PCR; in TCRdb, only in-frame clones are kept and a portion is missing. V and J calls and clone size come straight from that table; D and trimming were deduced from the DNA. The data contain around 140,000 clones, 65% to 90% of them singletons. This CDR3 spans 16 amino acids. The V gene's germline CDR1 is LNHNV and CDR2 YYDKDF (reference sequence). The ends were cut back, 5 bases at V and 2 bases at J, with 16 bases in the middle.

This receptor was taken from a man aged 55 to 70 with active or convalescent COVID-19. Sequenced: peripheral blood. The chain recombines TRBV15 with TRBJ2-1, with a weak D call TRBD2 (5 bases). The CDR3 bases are TGTGCCACCAGCCTACTAGGCGTCGGCGCCTACAATGAGCAGTTCTTC. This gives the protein CATSLLGVGAYNEQFF. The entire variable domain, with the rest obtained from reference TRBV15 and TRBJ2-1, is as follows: DAMVIQNPRYQVTQFGKPVTLSCSQTLNHNVMYWYQQKSSQAPKLLFHYYDKDFNNEADTPDNFQSRRPNTSFCFLDIRSPGLGDTAMYLCATSLLGVGAYNEQFFGPGTRLTVL.